Presented here are 20 T cell receptor beta chains from one specimen sequenced in a study of blood T cell repertoires in COVID-19. Sequencing was performed with immunoSEQ multiplex PCR; in TCRdb, only in-frame clones are kept and a portion is missing. The table has 300,000 to 450,000 clones, roughly 86% seen once. Sequenced sample: peripheral blood. These receptors originate from a human donor with acute or convalescent COVID-19. The donor label of this sample is uncertain.

This chain joins TRBV5-8 and TRBJ2-3; D unclear. The CDR3 extends over 14 amino acids. Germline-derived CDR1 and CDR2 are SGHTS and YDEGEE. V shed 0 bases and J shed 0 bases, with 5 bases lying between them. CDR3 coding DNA: TGTGCCAGCAGCTTGGAGCTAAGCACAGATACGCAGTATTTT. It translates to CASSLELSTDTQYF.

V gene TRBV12-3 or TRBV12-4 combines with J gene TRBJ2-7; D may be TRBD2 (6 bases). Trimming stripped 10 bases from V and 1 base from J, with 14 bases between. There are 13 residues in the CDR3. The CDR3 sequence is CATKGRDSYEQYF. CDR3 DNA sequence: TGTGCCACCAAGGGGCGGGATTCCTACGAGCAGTACTTC.

The V gene is TRBV5-1, the J gene TRBJ1-4; D uncertain. The CDR3 has 14 amino acids. The germline V and J ends were trimmed by 2 bases and 8 bases, with 13 bases remaining between them. Germline CDR1 is SGHRS and CDR2 is YFSETQ. DNA of the CDR3: TGCGCCAGCAGCTTCGGCGGGTTTGGGGAAAAACTGTTTTTT. It specifies CASSFGGFGEKLFF.

The chain joins TRBV7-2 to TRBJ1-1; tentative D call: TRBD1 (5 bases). Trimming stripped 4 bases from V and 0 bases from J, with 12 bases between. This CDR3 spans 15 amino acids. CDR1 and CDR2 from the germline V gene are SGHTA and FQGNSA. This CDR3 reads CASSYRQTMNTEAFF. The CDR3 region has the DNA TGTGCCAGCAGCTATCGACAGACCATGAACACTGAAGCTTTCTTT.

The chain recombines TRBV2 with TRBJ2-4, with D tentatively TRBD2 (6 bases). The ends were cut back, 7 bases at V and 1 base at J, with 14 bases in the middle. Germline V gene sequence: CDR1 SNHLY, CDR2 FYNNEI. CDR3 length: 15 amino acids. CDR3 sequence (DNA): TGTGCCAGCAACGTCGGAGGGGTTGCCAAAAACATTCAGTACTTC. Translating it yields CASNVGGVAKNIQYF.

V gene TRBV19 combines with J gene TRBJ1-5, with a weak D call TRBD1 (6 bases). Trimming removed 0 bases at V and 2 bases at J, with 8 bases between. Germline CDR1 is LNHDA and CDR2 is SQIVND (reference sequence). CDR3 size: 15 residues. The CDR3 region is CASSIDRGGNQPQHF. Here the CDR3 DNA reads TGTGCCAGTAGTATAGACAGGGGAGGCAATCAGCCCCAGCATTTT.

The V gene is TRBV18, the J gene TRBJ1-1; D is perhaps TRBD1 (6 bases). The CDR3 has 12 residues. From germline, CDR1 is KGHSH and CDR2 LQKENI. Between the trimmed V and J ends, which lost 5 bases and 8 bases, there was a span of 12 bases. For the CDR3, the DNA is TGTGCCAGCTCAGCCCGACAGGTCGAAGCTTTCTTT. This translates into CASSARQVEAFF.

The CDR3: CAWSRRGQETQYF. CDR3 sequence (DNA): TGTGCCTGGAGCCGCAGGGGTCAAGAGACCCAGTACTTC. This chain links TRBV30 with TRBJ2-5; D is possibly TRBD1 (6 bases). In germline, CDR1 is GTSNPN, CDR2 SVGIG (reference sequence). Trimming removed 3 bases from V and 2 bases from J, with 10 bases in between. The CDR3 is 13 amino acids.

J is TRBJ1-4 and V is TRBV30, with D possibly TRBD1 on 6 matching bases. Germline V CDR1 and CDR2: GTSNPN, SVGIG (reference sequence). The CDR3 covers 15 residues. Trimming removed 0 bases from V and 8 bases from J, with 16 bases in between. The CDR3 DNA is TGTGCCTGGAGTGTCGTGGGGGGGCTGGGCGAAAAACTGTTTTTT. Its translation: CAWSVVGGLGEKLFF.

The rearrangement joins TRBV5-4 to TRBJ2-5; TRBD2 aligns across 7 bases. V lost 7 bases and J lost 3; bases outside the gene matches: 9. The CDR3 covers 14 residues. CDR1 is SGHNT and CDR2 is YYREEE in the germline V gene (reference sequence). In DNA, the CDR3 is TGTGCCAGCCGCCCTTGGGGGGGGGAAGAGACCCAGTACTTC. It yields the protein CASRPWGGEETQYF.

The chain joins TRBV28 to TRBJ1-6; no reliable D call. V was clipped by 5 bases and J by 0 bases, with 11 bases between them. Germline V gene sequence: CDR1 MDHEN, CDR2 SYDVKM. The CDR3 is 16 amino acids. The DNA for the CDR3 is TGTGCCAGCAGTATCAGCTGGAGCTCCTATAATTCACCCCTCCACTTT. Amino acids: CASSISWSSYNSPLHF.

This clone was recorded at least ten times. The chain carries TRBV19 and TRBJ1-2; a possible D gene is TRBD1 (5 bases). CDR3 length: 15 residues. Trimming pared 3 bases from V and 4 bases from J, leaving 15 bases between. Germline loops: CDR1 LNHDA, CDR2 SQIVND (reference sequence). CDR3 sequence reads: CASSISRALSYGYTF. The CDR3 nucleotides are TGTGCCAGTAGTATTTCCAGGGCACTTAGCTATGGCTACACCTTC.

The CDR3 is CASSPRPPQGTGELFF. The CDR3 DNA follows: TGTGCCAGCAGTCCCCGGCCCCCCCAGGGGACCGGGGAGCTGTTTTTT. The chain uses TRBV27 and TRBJ2-2; D is perhaps TRBD1 (6 bases). The CDR3 covers 16 residues. Germline values: CDR1 MNHEY, CDR2 SMNVEV (reference sequence). V shed 5 bases and J shed 5 bases, with 18 bases lying between them.

This clone was detected once. The chain combines TRBV28 with TRBJ1-6; 9 bases align to TRBD1. There are 17 residues in the CDR3. The germline gives CDR1 MDHEN, CDR2 SYDVKM. Trimming removed 6 bases from V and 6 bases from J; junction bases left unmatched: 12. The CDR3 reads CASSPPAGQGSNSPLHF. CDR3 coding DNA: TGTGCCAGCAGCCCGCCGGCCGGACAGGGGAGTAATTCACCCCTCCACTTT.

The sample holds one count of this clone. Because the CDR3 is missing its conserved closing phenylalanine or tryptophan, this is likely a read error. The DNA is left out, because the CDR3 cannot be placed on it with certainty; the CDR3 is given as TCRdb lists it. The V call is TRBV30, the J call TRBJ1-3. Germline-derived CDR1 and CDR2 are GTSNPN and SVGIG (reference sequence). The CDR3 contains 8 residues when both ends are counted. CDR3 sequence: CAWGRTAG.

This chain uses TRBV6-1 with TRBJ1-2; no definite D call. This CDR3 spans 13 amino acids. V lost 3 bases and J lost 4, with 9 bases in between. Per germline, CDR1 MNHNS and CDR2 SASEGT. CDR3 residues: CASSDHDIYGYTF. CDR3 bases: TGTGCCAGCAGTGACCACGACATCTATGGCTACACCTTC.

This chain links TRBV12-1 with TRBJ1-5. TRBV12-1 is designated a pseudogene. The CDR3 sequence is 12 residues long. The CDR3 spells CASSECNQPQHF. The DNA of the CDR3 is TGTGCCAGCAGCGAGTGCAATCAGCCCCAGCATTTT.

This clone was picked up one time. Different DNA sequences within this sample yield the same CDR3. V gene TRBV18 combines with J gene TRBJ2-7; D unresolved. V was clipped by 0 bases and J by 4 bases, with 10 bases between them. Germline V lookup: CDR1 KGHSH, CDR2 LQKENI. The CDR3 is 14 residues long. The CDR3 DNA reads TGTGCCAGCTCACCACCGGGCCAACGGTACGAGCAGTACTTC. Amino acids: CASSPPGQRYEQYF.

The J gene is TRBJ1-2, the V gene TRBV29-1; D remains unclear. Germline assignment: CDR1 SQVTM and CDR2 ANQGSEA. Trimming took off 4 bases at V and 5 bases at J, with 11 bases between the two ends. The CDR3 is 12 residues long. CDR3 sequence reads: CSVGGPGYGYTF. The CDR3 nucleotides are TGCAGCGTTGGAGGGCCGGGATATGGCTACACCTTC.

The chain joins TRBV5-4 to TRBJ2-5, with a possible D match to TRBD1 (5 bases). The CDR3 has 14 amino acids. Germline V gene sequence: CDR1 SGHNT, CDR2 YYREEE (reference sequence). V lost 3 bases and J lost 1, with 10 bases in between. The CDR3 reads CASSSGHLQETQYF. The CDR3 DNA reads as TGTGCCAGCAGCTCCGGACATCTCCAAGAGACCCAGTACTTC.